The source of this TCR beta chain is a study of identifying expanded T cells in peripheral blood (dated by TCRdb to 2018 to 2020). Background for the entire study: Separate aliquots of the same genomic DNA pool were sequenced to produce technical replicates, and four replicates were compared in pairs. Study-wide findings and limitations: Approximately 1.2 differentially abundant clones were flagged by the binomial model between technical replicates, whereas about 15 and 19 were flagged over approximately two weeks and four weeks, respectively. The authors expected biological variance in healthy repertoires might increase further over much longer intervals such as months to years. Across all healthy donors, variance in clone template counts between approximately two-week samples was found to increase significantly with total template count. Both the number of clones called differentially abundant and the false-positive rate were significantly reduced by the beta-binomial model across all healthy-donor time intervals.

No immune events, such as infections, were documented for the healthy donors during the collection period. Blood repertoires from healthy donors were used as a training cohort for calibrating time-dependent variance in a beta-binomial model of differential abundance of T-cell clones. There were roughly 10 healthy donors in the training cohort, of whom 3 were female and 7 were male. On average the donors were approximately 43 years old, and their ages spanned 29 to 64 years. Whole blood from each healthy donor was obtained from a commercial supplier and was collected at three time points roughly 14 days apart. For immunosequencing, genomic DNA was extracted from unsorted whole blood. This clone has a count of ten or more. Its antigen has not been determined. No base qualities exist here, and no much larger clone lies one base off it. TCRbeta CDR3 regions were profiled by bias-controlled multiplex PCR amplification of genomic DNA with the immunoSEQ Assay. The authors' analysis ran thus. To quantify the absolute abundance of each unique TCRbeta CDR3 region, the sequences were collapsed and filtered. Two models were used to test differential abundance: a binomial model (Fisher-equivalent) and a beta-binomial model that adds time-dependent variance fitted from healthy donors. Any clone with fewer than 5 combined templates was excluded, and a clone was called differentially abundant if its Benjamini-Hochberg FDR was below 0.01. Using the form v = (b*log(k)+a)^2, the beta-binomial variance was modeled as a function of the total template count across the two samples. TCRdb carries this immuneACCESS record with in-frame sequences only. Its versions omit some clonotypes, under half of them owing to an unresolved V gene in the studies checked, with the rest unexplained. Clonal size and the V and J genes are those of that table, whereas D and trimming came from the DNA. Across this sample there are 81,000 or so clones, with roughly 89% seen only once. Jointly, the top ten make up roughly a fifth of the sample.

Trimming leaves V shorter by 0 bases and J shorter by 4 bases, with the junction holding 10 bases beyond the gene matches. CDR1 SGHDN and CDR2 FVKESK are derived from the germline V gene. The CDR3 starts with the cysteine, ends with the phenylalanine, and has 17 residues. The only DNA kept is the CDR3, 51 bases in frame from the first base. Recombination joined TRBV14 with TRBJ2-7; TRBD2 aligns with 9 central bases. Sequenced material: blood. This TCR derives from a person between 18 and 75 years old in good health. The CDR3 region reads CASSQDRLSGGTYEQYF. The sequenced DNA: TGTGCCAGCAGCCAAGATAGGTTGAGCGGGGGGACTTACGAGCAGTACTTC. Reference TRBV14 and TRBJ2-7 proteins supply the regions before and after the CDR3; the full variable domain is: EAGVTQFPSHSVIEKGQTVTLRCDPISGHDNLYWYRRVMGKEIKFLLHFVKESKQDESGMPNNRFLAERTGGTYSTLKVQPAELEDSGVYFCASSQDRLSGGTYEQYFGPGTRLTVT.